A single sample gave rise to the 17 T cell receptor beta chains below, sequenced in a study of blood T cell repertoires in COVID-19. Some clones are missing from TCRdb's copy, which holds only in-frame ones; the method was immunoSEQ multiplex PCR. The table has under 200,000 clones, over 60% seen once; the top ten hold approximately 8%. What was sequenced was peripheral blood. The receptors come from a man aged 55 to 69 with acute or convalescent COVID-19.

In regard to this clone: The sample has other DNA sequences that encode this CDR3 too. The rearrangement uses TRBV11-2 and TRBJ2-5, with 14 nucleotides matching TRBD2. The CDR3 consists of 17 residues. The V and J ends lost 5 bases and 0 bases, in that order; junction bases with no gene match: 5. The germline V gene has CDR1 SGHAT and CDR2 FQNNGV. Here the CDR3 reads CASSPGTSGGNQETQYF. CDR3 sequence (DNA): TGTGCCAGCAGCCCGGGGACTAGCGGGGGAAACCAAGAGACCCAGTACTTC.

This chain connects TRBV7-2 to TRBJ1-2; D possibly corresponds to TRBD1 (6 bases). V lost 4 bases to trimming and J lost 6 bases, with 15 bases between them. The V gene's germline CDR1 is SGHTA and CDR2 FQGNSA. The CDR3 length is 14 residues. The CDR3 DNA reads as TGTGCCAGCAGCTCCCCACAGGGCCGAGATGGCTACACCTTC. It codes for CASSSPQGRDGYTF.

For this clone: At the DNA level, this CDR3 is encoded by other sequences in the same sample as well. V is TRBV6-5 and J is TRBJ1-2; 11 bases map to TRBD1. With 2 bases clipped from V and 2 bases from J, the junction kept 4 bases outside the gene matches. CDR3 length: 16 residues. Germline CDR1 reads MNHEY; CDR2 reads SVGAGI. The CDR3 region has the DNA TGTGCCAGCAGTTACAGCCGGACAGGGGGCAACTATGGCTACACCTTC. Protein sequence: CASSYSRTGGNYGYTF.

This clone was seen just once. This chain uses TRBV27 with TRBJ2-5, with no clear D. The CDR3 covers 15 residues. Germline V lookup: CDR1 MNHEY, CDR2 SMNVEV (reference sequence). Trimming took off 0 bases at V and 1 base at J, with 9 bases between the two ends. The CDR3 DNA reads TGTGCCAGCAGTTTATCCCCAGCGTTCCAAGAGACCCAGTACTTC. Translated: CASSLSPAFQETQYF.

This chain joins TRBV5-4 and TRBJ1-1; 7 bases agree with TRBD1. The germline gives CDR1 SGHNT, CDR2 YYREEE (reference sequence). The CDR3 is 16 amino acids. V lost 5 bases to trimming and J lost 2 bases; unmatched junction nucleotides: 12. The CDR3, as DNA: TGTGCCAGCAGAACAGATCTTGGGACAGCTAACACTGAAGCTTTCTTT. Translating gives CASRTDLGTANTEAFF.

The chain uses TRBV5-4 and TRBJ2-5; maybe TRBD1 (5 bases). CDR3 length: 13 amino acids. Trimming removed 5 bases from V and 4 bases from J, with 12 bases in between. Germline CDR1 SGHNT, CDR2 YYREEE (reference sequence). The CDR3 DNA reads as TGTGCCAGCAGTTCCAAGGGGCGAGAGACCCAGTACTTC. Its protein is CASSSKGRETQYF.

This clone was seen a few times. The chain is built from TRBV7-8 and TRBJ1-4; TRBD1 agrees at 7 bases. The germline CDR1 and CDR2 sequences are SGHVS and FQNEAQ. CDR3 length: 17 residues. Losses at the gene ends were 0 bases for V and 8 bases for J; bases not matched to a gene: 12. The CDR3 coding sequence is TGTGCCAGCAGCTTAGCCCGCAGGGACAGAGAATCGGAAAAACTGTTTTTT. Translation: CASSLARRDRESEKLFF.

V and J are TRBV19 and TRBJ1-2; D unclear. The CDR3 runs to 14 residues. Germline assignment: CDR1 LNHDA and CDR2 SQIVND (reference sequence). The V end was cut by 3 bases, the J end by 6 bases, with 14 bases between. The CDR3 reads CASSMHSAGNGYTF. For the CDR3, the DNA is TGTGCCAGTAGTATGCATTCAGCGGGAAATGGCTACACCTTC.

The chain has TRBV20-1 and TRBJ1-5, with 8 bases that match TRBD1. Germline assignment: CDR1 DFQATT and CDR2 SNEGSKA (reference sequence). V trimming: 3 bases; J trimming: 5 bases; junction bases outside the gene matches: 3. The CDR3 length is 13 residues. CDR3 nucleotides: TGCAGTGCTAGTGCAGGGGGCGATCAGCCCCAGCATTTT. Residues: CSASAGGDQPQHF.

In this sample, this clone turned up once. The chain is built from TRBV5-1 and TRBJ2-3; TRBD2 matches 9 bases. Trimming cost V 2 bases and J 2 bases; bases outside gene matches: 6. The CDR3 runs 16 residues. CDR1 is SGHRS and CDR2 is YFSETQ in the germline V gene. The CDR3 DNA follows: TGCGCCAGCAGCTTCTCTAGCGGGGCCTTCACAGATACGCAGTATTTT. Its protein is CASSFSSGAFTDTQYF.

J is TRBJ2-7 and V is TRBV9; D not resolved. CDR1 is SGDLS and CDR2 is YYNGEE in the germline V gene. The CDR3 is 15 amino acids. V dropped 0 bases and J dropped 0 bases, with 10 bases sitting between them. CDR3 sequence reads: CASSVASGDSYEQYF. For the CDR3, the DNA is TGTGCCAGCAGCGTAGCTTCAGGTGACTCCTACGAGCAGTACTTC.

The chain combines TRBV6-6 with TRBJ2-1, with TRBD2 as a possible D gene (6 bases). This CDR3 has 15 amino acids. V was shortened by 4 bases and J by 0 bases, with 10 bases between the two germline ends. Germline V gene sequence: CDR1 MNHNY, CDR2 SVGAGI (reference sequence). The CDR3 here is CASSSTSSSYNEQFF. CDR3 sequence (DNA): TGTGCCAGCAGTTCAACTAGCAGCTCCTACAATGAGCAGTTCTTC.

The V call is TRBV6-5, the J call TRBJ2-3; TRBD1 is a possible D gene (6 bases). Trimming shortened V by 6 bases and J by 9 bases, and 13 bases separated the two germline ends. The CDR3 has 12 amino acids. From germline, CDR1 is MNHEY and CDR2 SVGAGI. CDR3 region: CASRGSGQTQYF. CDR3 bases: TGTGCCAGCAGGGGGAGCGGACAGACGCAGTATTTT.

The CDR3 DNA reads TGTGCCAGCAGCAACTGGACTAGCGGGGGACCCAACACCGGGGAGCTGTTTTTT. It encodes CASSNWTSGGPNTGELFF. The V gene is TRBV21-1, the J gene TRBJ2-2; the table's D call of TRBD2 was not tested on the DNA. TRBV21-1 is tagged as a pseudogene. The CDR3 is 18 residues long.

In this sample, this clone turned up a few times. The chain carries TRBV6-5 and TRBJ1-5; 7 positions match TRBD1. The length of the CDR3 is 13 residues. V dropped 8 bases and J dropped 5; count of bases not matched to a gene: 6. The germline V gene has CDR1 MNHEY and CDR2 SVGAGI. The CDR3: CASVRDRDQPQHF. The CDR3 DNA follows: TGTGCCAGCGTCCGGGACAGAGATCAGCCCCAGCATTTT.

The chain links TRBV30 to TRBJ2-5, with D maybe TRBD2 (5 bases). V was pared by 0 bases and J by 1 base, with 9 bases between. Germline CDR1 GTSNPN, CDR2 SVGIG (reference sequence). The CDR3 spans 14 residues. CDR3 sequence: CAWSVGESQETQYF. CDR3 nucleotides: TGTGCCTGGAGTGTGGGAGAGTCCCAAGAGACCCAGTACTTC.

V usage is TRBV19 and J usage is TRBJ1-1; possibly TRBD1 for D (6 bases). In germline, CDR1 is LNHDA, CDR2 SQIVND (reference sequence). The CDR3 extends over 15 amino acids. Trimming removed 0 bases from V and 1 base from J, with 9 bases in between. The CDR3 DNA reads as TGTGCCAGTAGTATAGATGGGGGCCCGAACACTGAAGCTTTCTTT. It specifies CASSIDGGPNTEAFF.